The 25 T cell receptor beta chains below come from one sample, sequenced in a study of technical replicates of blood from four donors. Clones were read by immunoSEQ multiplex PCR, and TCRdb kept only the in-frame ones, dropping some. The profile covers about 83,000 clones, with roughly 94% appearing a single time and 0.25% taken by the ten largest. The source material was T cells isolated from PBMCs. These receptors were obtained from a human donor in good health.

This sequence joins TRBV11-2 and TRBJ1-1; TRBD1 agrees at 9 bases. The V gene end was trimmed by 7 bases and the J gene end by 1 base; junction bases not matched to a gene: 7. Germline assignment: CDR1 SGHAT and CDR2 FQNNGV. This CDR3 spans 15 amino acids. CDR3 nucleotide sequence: TGTGCCAGCACCCCCCCGGACAGGGGGAACACTGAAGCTTTCTTT. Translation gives CASTPPDRGNTEAFF.

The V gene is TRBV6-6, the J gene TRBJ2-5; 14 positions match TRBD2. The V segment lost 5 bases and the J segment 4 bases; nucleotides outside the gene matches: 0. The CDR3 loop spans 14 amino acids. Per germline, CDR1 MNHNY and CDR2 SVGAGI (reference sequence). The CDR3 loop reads CASSGTSGGETQYF. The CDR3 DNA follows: TGTGCCAGCAGTGGGACTAGCGGGGGAGAGACCCAGTACTTC.

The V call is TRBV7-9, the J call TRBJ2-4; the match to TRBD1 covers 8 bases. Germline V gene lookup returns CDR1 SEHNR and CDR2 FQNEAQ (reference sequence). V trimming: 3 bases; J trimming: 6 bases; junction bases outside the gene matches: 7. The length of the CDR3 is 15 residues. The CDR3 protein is CASSFRGQGGNIQYF. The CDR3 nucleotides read TGTGCCAGCAGCTTTAGAGGACAGGGTGGAAACATTCAGTACTTC. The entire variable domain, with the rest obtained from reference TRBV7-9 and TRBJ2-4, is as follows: DTGVSQNPRHKITKRGQNVTFRCDPISEHNRLYWYRQTLGQGPEFLTYFQNEAQLEKSRLLSDRFSAERPKGSFSTLEIQRTEQGDSAMYLCASSFRGQGGNIQYFGAGTRLSVL.

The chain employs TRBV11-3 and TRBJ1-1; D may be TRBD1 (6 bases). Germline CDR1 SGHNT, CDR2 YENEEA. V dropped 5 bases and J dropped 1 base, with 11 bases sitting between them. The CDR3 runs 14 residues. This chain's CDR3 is CASSQQGRNTEAFF. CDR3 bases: TGTGCCAGCAGCCAACAGGGTAGGAACACTGAAGCTTTCTTT.

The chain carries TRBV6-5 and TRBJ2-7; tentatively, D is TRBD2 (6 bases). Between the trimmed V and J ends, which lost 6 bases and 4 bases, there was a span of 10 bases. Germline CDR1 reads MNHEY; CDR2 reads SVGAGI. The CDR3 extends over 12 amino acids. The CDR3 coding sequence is TGTGCCAGCAGCGGGAGAGGATACGAGCAGTACTTC. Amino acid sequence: CASSGRGYEQYF.

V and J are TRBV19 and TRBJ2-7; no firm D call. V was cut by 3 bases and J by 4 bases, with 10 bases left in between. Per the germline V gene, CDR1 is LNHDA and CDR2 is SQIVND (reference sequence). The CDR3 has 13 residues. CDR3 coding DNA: TGTGCCAGTAGTATGAGTAATCGGTACGAGCAGTACTTC. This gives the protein CASSMSNRYEQYF.

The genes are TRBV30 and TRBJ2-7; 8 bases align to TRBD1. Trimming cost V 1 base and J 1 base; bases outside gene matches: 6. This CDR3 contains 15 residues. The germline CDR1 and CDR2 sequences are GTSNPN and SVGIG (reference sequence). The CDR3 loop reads CAWSEGTGSSYEQYF. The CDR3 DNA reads TGTGCCTGGAGTGAGGGGACAGGTTCTTCCTACGAGCAGTACTTC.

CDR3 nucleotides: TGTGCCACCAGCAGATCTCTAGCGGGAGGCTCCGGGGAGCTGTTTTTT. Translated: CATSRSLAGGSGELFF. The gene calls are TRBV15 and TRBJ2-2; 11 nucleotides match TRBD2. The V gene end was trimmed by 2 bases and the J gene end by 6 bases; junction bases not matched to a gene: 5. Germline V gene lookup returns CDR1 LNHNV and CDR2 YYDKDF (reference sequence). CDR3 length equals 16 residues.

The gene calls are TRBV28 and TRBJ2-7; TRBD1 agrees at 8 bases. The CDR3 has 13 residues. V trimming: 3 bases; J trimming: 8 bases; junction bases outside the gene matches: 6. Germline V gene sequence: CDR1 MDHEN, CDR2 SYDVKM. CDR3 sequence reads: CASSLGQDGKQYF. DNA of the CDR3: TGTGCCAGCAGTTTGGGACAGGATGGTAAGCAGTACTTC. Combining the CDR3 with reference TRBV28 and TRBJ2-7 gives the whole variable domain DVKVTQSSRYLVKRTGEKVFLECVQDMDHENMFWYRQDPGLGLRLIYFSYDVKMKEKGDIPEGYSVSREKKERFSLILESASTNQTSMYLCASSLGQDGKQYFGPGTRLTVT.

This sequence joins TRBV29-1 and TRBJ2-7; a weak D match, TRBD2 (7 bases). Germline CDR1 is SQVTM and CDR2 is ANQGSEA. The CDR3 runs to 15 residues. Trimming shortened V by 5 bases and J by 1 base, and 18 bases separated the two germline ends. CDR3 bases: TGCAGCGTTCCGAGTTGGAGGGGGGGGTCCTACGAGCAGTACTTC. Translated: CSVPSWRGGSYEQYF.

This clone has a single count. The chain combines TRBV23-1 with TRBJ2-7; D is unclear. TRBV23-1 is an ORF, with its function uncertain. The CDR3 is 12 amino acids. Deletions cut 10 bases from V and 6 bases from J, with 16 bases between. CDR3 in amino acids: CAIPPGICEQYF. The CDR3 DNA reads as TGCGCCATACCCCCCGGTATTTGCGAGCAGTACTTC.

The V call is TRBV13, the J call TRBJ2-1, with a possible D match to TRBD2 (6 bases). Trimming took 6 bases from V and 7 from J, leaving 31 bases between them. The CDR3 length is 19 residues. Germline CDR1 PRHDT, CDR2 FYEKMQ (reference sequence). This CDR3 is CASRHERRDSDPSENEQFF. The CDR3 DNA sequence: TGTGCCAGCAGACACGAGCGTCGGGACTCAGATCCTTCTGAAAATGAGCAGTTCTTC.

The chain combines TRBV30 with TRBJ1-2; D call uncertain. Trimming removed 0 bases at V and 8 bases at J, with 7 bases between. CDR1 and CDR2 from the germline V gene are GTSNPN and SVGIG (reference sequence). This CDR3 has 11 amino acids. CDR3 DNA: TGTGCCTGGAGTGTCTACCCAGGCTACACCTTC. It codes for CAWSVYPGYTF.

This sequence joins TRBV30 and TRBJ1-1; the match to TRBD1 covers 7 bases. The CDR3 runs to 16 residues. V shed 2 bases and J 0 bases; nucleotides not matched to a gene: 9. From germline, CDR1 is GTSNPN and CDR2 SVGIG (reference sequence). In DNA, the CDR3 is TGTGCCTGGAGTCGGACAGGCGGGTCCATGAACACTGAAGCTTTCTTT. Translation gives CAWSRTGGSMNTEAFF.

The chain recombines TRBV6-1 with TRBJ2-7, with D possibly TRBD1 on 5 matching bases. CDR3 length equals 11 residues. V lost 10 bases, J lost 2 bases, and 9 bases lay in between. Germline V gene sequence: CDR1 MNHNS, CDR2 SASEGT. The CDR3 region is CAIDRTYEQYF. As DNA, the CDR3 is TGTGCCATAGACAGAACCTACGAGCAGTACTTC.

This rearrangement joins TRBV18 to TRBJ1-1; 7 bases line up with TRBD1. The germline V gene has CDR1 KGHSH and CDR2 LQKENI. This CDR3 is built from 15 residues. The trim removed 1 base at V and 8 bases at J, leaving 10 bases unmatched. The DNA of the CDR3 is TGTGCCAGCTCACCACTTCGCGCGGGACAGCCCGAAGCTTTCTTT. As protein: CASSPLRAGQPEAFF.

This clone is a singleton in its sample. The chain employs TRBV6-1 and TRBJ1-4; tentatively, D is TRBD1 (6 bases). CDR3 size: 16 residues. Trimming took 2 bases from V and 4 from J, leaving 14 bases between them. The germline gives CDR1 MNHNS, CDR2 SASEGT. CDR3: CASSERLGGGNEKLFF. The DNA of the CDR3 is TGTGCCAGCAGTGAACGATTAGGGGGGGGTAATGAAAAACTGTTTTTT.

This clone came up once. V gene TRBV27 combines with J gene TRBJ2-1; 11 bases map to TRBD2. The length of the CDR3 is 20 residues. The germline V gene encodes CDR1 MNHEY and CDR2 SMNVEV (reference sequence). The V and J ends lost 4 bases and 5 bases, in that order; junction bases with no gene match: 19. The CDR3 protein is CASSSEGLAEALRIHNEQFF. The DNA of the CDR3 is TGTGCCAGCAGTTCGGAGGGACTAGCGGAGGCCCTAAGGATTCACAATGAGCAGTTCTTC.

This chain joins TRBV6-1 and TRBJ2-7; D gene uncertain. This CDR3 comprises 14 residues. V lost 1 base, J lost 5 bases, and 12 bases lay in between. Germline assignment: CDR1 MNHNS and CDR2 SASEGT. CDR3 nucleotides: TGTGCCAGCAGTGAAGGGAGCGAGTGGGACGAGCAGTACTTC. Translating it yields CASSEGSEWDEQYF.

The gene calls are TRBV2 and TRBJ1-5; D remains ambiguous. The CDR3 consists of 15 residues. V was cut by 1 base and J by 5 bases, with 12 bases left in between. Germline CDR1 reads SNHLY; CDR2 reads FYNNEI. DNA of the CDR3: TGTGCCAGCAGTGAAGTACAGAGAAAGGATCAGCCCCAGCATTTT. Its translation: CASSEVQRKDQPQHF. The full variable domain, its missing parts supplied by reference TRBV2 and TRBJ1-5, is EPEVTQTPSHQVTQMGQEVILRCVPISNHLYFYWYRQILGQKVEFLVSFYNNEISEKSEIFDDQFSVERPDGSNFTLKIRSTKLEDSAMYFCASSEVQRKDQPQHFGDGTRLSIL.

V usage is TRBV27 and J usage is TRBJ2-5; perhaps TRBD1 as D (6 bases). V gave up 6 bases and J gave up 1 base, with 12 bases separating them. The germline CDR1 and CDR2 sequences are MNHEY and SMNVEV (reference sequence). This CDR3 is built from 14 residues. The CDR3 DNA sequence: TGTGCCAGCAGCCTTATAGGGGGCCAAGAGACCCAGTACTTC. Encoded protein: CASSLIGGQETQYF.

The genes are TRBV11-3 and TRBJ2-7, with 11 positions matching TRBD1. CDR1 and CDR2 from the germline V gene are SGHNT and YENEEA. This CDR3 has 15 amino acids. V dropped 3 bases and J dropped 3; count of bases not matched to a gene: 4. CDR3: CASSFGTGGIYEQYF. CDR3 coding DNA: TGTGCCAGCAGCTTCGGGACAGGGGGTATCTACGAGCAGTACTTC.

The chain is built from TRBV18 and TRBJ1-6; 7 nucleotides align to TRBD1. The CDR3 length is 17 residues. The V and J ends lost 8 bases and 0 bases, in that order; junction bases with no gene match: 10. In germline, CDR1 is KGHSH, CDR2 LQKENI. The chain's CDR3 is CASHESGGSSYNSPLHF. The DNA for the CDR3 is TGTGCCAGCCACGAGTCAGGGGGATCCTCCTATAATTCACCCCTCCACTTT.

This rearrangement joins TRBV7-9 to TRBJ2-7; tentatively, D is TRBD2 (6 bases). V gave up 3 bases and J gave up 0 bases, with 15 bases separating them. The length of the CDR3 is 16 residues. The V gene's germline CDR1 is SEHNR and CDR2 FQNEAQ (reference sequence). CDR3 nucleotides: TGTGCCAGCAGCTTGTTAATAACTAGCAGCTCCTACGAGCAGTACTTC. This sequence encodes CASSLLITSSSYEQYF.

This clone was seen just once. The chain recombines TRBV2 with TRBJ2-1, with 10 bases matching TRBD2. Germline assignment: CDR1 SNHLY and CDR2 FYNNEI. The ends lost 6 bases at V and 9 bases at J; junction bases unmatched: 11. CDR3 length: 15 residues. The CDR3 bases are TGTGCCAGCAGGAGGGCTAGCGGGAGCGCCGGTGAGCAGTTCTTC. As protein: CASRRASGSAGEQFF.